These T cell receptor beta chains were read from a single sample in a study of blood T cell repertoires in COVID-19. The assay was immunoSEQ multiplex PCR, and TCRdb's table has in-frame clones only and misses some. The repertoire holds approximately 91,000 clones, with more than 60% as singletons. Sequences were obtained from peripheral blood. Source of these receptors: a man in his 70s with acute or convalescent COVID-19. CDR3s include the opening cysteine and the closing phenylalanine or tryptophan. The order of the fields is D gene, clone size, V gene, J gene, CDR3 protein, CDR3 DNA. D genes are given only for firm matches. Where a row states a size, it is once, few, many or the class of an expanded clone; other rows omit it.

TRBD1,.,TRBV7-8,TRBJ1-2,CASSPRTGIFFHGYTF,TGTGCCAGCAGCCCCCGGACAGGGATATTTTTTCATGGCTACACCTTC
.,few,TRBV9,TRBJ1-5,CASSVGAGPLNQPQHF,TGTGCCAGCAGCGTAGGGGCAGGGCCTTTAAATCAGCCCCAGCATTTT
.,.,TRBV5-1,TRBJ2-5,CASSLVGKEETQYF,TGCGCCAGCAGCTTGGTTGGAAAGGAGGAGACCCAGTACTTC
.,.,TRBV7-9,TRBJ2-5,CASSLDGPQYF,TGTGCCAGCAGCTTAGATGGGCCCCAGTACTTC
TRBD1,few,TRBV27,TRBJ1-4,CASSATRGANEKLFF,TGTGCCAGCAGTGCCACCAGGGGGGCTAATGAAAAACTGTTTTTT
TRBD1,few,TRBV29-1,TRBJ1-3,CSVAGGGSYGTIYF,TGCAGCGTTGCCGGAGGGGGCTCCTATGGCACCATATATTTT
.,.,TRBV12-3/TRBV12-4,TRBJ2-7,CASTGSYEQYF,TGTGCCAGCACAGGGTCCTACGAGCAGTACTTC
TRBD1,.,TRBV28,TRBJ1-2,CASTARGRGLVYGYTF,TGTGCCAGCACCGCCCGGGGCAGGGGGTTAGTCTATGGCTACACCTTC
TRBD2,.,TRBV3-1/TRBV3-2,TRBJ2-3,CASSPGLAGLTDTQYF,TGTGCCAGCAGCCCGGGACTAGCGGGATTGACAGATACGCAGTATTTT
TRBD2,.,TRBV5-8,TRBJ2-5,CASSLRLAVQETQYF,TGTGCCAGCAGCTTGAGACTAGCGGTACAAGAGACCCAGTACTTC
TRBD1,.,TRBV19,TRBJ2-3,CASRGTGVYTQYF,TGTGCCAGTAGGGGGACAGGGGTATATACGCAGTATTTT
TRBD2,once,TRBV28,TRBJ2-1,CATSGSVGNEQFF,TGTGCTACTAGCGGGAGTGTAGGGAATGAGCAGTTCTTC
.,.,TRBV28,TRBJ2-7,CASSFSHNYYEQYF,TGTGCCAGCAGTTTCTCGCATAACTACTACGAGCAGTACTTC
.,.,TRBV5-1,TRBJ2-3,CASSLDGGQSTDTQYF,TGCGCCAGCAGCTTGGACGGCGGTCAGAGCACAGATACGCAGTATTTT
TRBD1,.,TRBV9,TRBJ1-2,CASSAYRGGYTF,TGTGCCAGCAGCGCCTACAGGGGCGGCTACACCTTC
.,.,TRBV19,TRBJ2-7,CASRQGYEQYF,TGTGCCAGTAGACAGGGCTACGAGCAGTACTTC
.,.,TRBV19,TRBJ2-5,CASSWGRGETQYF,TGTGCCAGCAGCTGGGGGCGAGGGGAGACCCAGTACTTC
TRBD1,.,TRBV29-1,TRBJ2-2,CSGRSTGGTGELFF,TGCAGCGGCCGATCGACAGGGGGAACCGGGGAGCTGTTTTTT
.,.,TRBV5-6,TRBJ2-1,CASSLANRGTSYNEQFF,TGTGCCAGCAGCTTGGCCAACCGCGGGACTTCCTACAATGAGCAGTTCTTC
.,.,TRBV2,TRBJ1-1,CASSERFAGYTEAFF,TGTGCCAGCAGTGAACGGTTTGCGGGCTACACTGAAGCTTTCTTT
.,.,TRBV19,TRBJ2-2,CASSIQVLAGELFF,TGTGCCAGTAGTATACAGGTTCTCGCCGGGGAGCTGTTTTTT
.,.,TRBV30,TRBJ1-2,CAWTGAYGYTF,TGTGCCTGGACAGGGGCCTATGGCTACACCTTC
.,once,TRBV4-1,TRBJ1-1,CASSQGRGYTEAFF,TGCGCCAGCAGCCAAGGGAGGGGATACACTGAAGCTTTCTTT
.,.,TRBV24-1,TRBJ2-7,CATSGGAGVSYEQYF,TGTGCCACCAGTGGGGGGGCGGGAGTCTCCTACGAGCAGTACTTC
TRBD1,.,TRBV9,TRBJ1-1,CASSPQDRALNTEAFF,TGTGCCAGCAGCCCACAGGACAGGGCGCTGAACACTGAAGCTTTCTTT
TRBD1,once,TRBV18,TRBJ2-1,CASSPTTGGNNEQFF,TGTGCCAGCTCCCCGACGACAGGGGGCAACAATGAGCAGTTCTTC
.,.,TRBV20-1,TRBJ1-2,CSASLTATSYGYTF,TGCAGTGCTAGTTTGACAGCCACCAGCTATGGCTACACCTTC
.,.,TRBV29-1,TRBJ1-1,CSARQEWNTEAFF,TGCAGCGCTCGACAGGAATGGAACACTGAAGCTTTCTTT
.,.,TRBV28,TRBJ1-2,CASSWGQNYGYTF,TGTGCCAGCAGTTGGGGGCAGAACTATGGCTACACCTTC
TRBD2,.,TRBV7-2,TRBJ2-5,CASSPTGAGVETQYF,TGTGCCAGCAGCCCTACCGGTGCGGGGGTAGAGACCCAGTACTTC
TRBD1,.,TRBV5-6,TRBJ1-3,CASSLKTGTANRNTIYF,TGTGCCAGCAGCTTGAAAACTGGGACAGCCAACAGAAACACCATATATTTT
.,.,TRBV7-9,TRBJ2-7,CASTPLPGYGEQYF,TGTGCCAGTACACCCCTTCCAGGGTATGGGGAGCAGTACTTC
TRBD1,.,TRBV18,TRBJ1-5,CASSPGQGSNQPQHF,TGTGCCAGCTCACCAGGACAGGGGTCAAATCAGCCCCAGCATTTT
TRBD2,.,TRBV9,TRBJ2-2,CASSPRGLAGGVTGELFF,TGTGCCAGCAGCCCCCGAGGACTAGCGGGAGGTGTCACCGGGGAGCTATTTTTT
.,once,TRBV6-5,TRBJ1-1,CASSFNRAGDTEAFF,TGTGCCAGCAGTTTTAACAGGGCTGGGGACACTGAAGCTTTCTTT
.,.,TRBV30,TRBJ1-4,CAWSGRGATNEKLFF,TGTGCCTGGAGCGGGCGCGGGGCAACTAATGAAAAACTGTTTTTT
TRBD1,.,TRBV4-1,TRBJ1-3,CASSQGGQASGNTIYF,TGCGCCAGCAGCCAAGGTGGACAGGCCTCTGGAAACACCATATATTTT
.,.,TRBV6-2/TRBV6-3,TRBJ2-5,CASSHGIQETQYF,TGTGCCAGCAGCCACGGGATCCAAGAGACCCAGTACTTC